Below, one T cell receptor beta chain is given with its context. What antigen it recognizes has not been identified. Base quality data are lacking; no much larger clone is found one base away. The cohort was made up of approximately 670 healthy bone marrow donors. At the time of sampling, all cohort members were nominally healthy, though unrecorded immune exposures were likely present. The donor tested CMV seropositive, placing the donor among the 290 or so seropositive members of the cohort. A peripheral blood sample was provided by each donor, and peripheral blood mononuclear cells were used for TCR beta sequencing. The Qiagen DNeasy Blood Extraction Kit was used to extract genomic DNA from the blood cell samples. The data are from a study of cytomegalovirus exposure and HLA in healthy donors (TCRdb year 2017). Describing the broader study: An earlier analysis of approximately 640 of the donors reported more than 250 Gb of sequence data and roughly 100 million unique TCR beta sequences from about 200 million T cells. The study used immunosequencing to profile the T cell repertoires of hundreds of subjects and linked those repertoires to cytomegalovirus serostatus. A handful of DR-DQ haplotypes were handled as single units for association and clustering because linkage in the cohort was strong. In addition to the first cohort of approximately 650 subjects, a separate validation cohort of 120 different subjects was used. An earlier analysis of 587 of the donors used high-throughput TCR beta sequencing to judge whether each TCR beta V gene segment behaved as functional or pseudogenic. Typing coverage differed by locus: A, B, C, DRB1 and DQB1 were typed in roughly 620-630 donors, DQA1 in approximately 520, DPA1 in nearly 610, and DPB1 in just under 490. Every repertoire in the discovery cohort had been generated on one and the same sequencing platform. The study aimed to test whether cataloging public T cell receptors could reveal signatures of past pathogen exposure. An early release covering over 500 HLA-typed donors comprised around 300 gigabases of sequencing data and some 79 million unique TCR sequences. The genetic ancestry cluster associated with self-reported Caucasian donors included around four fifths of the roughly 400 genotyped donors. Rather than using new phenotypic data, the later analysis identified candidate immune exposures from TCR beta sequences and from how often those sequences occurred across donors. A later analysis re-analyzed previously published TCR beta repertoires from 650 to 800 donors and added high-resolution HLA genotyping to study TCR occurrence patterns. High-throughput TCR immunosequencing, statistical association of individual TCRs with disease status, and machine learning were combined to predict cytomegalovirus infection status. In a later genetic analysis, genome-wide SNP genotypes for about 55% of the roughly 700 donors were used, and that subset was treated as a discovery cohort. HLA typing covered class I and class II loci at four-digit resolution. Among some 410 genotyped donors of the cohort, an average of approximately 240,000 unique TCR beta nucleotide sequences were sequenced per donor, roughly 20% of them non-productive. Alongside the repertoire data, information on donor age, sex, ethnicity and CMV serostatus was compiled. Study-wide findings and limitations: According to a later genetic analysis, donors in an Asian-associated ancestry cluster had fewer N-insertions in productive TCRs than the approximately 670-donor mean. The study listed 150 to 200 TCR beta chains as associated with cytomegalovirus. When HLA alleles, especially DR and DQ, strongly co-occurred, TCR associations were difficult to assign to individual alleles. An association between a missense DCLRE1C variant and V-gene and J-gene trimming of TCR beta chains was found in a later genetic analysis and replicated in an independent cohort. A cluster of highly shared sequence variants was judged likely to represent a technical artifact of the sequencing pipeline. In a later analysis, TCR association rates were found to vary across HLA loci, with the most associated TCRs seen for DRB1 alleles and the fewest for HLA-C alleles. Some IMGT-functional V segments, including TRBV6-2 and TRBV6-3, could not be told apart with the 87-base-pair reads, so those segments were excluded. The cohort was sequenced for TCR beta chains only, and without alpha or paired-chain data the features that could be detected were limited. Linkage disequilibrium might explain the correlated functional status among segregating V segments, but an unknown experimental factor could not be excluded. In a later analysis, most CMV-associated TCR beta chains were found to appear HLA-restricted, with HLA associations seemingly driven largely by CMV exposure. At a false discovery rate of 0.05, a later analysis linked about 16,000 TCR beta sequences to specific HLA alleles. The authors suggested that the approach could potentially be extended to other disease states and immunological phenotypes. A further reported finding was that TCR beta sequences accurately predicted the HLA-A and HLA-B alleles for most subjects in the first cohort. The only immune exposure information available for the cohort was CMV serostatus. A few of the identified cytomegalovirus-associated TCR beta chains were confirmed in vitro to be specific for cytomegalovirus antigens. In both the original and validation cohorts, the classifier was reported to diagnose cytomegalovirus status with high specificity and sensitivity. An earlier analysis of approximately 600 of the donors showed that most TCR beta V segments appeared in productive rearrangements either about 87% or about 30% of the time, which broadly matched IMGT annotations. Because HLA typing was missing for some donors at each locus, association tests included only the typed subset. Compared with equally common non-associated chains, HLA-associated TCR beta chains in a later analysis were more clonally expanded and had lower generation probabilities. Presence/absence analyses assumed roughly uniform sequencing depth across donors, an assumption that may not hold. Several of the top co-occurrence clusters appeared to be linked to parvovirus B19, influenza, CMV and Epstein-Barr virus, according to a later analysis. Most TCR sequences were seen in very few donors, while some public TCRs were found in many individuals. Because counts were too low, some 17 rarely observed V segments, including chromosome 9 orphons, were excluded from the earlier analysis of 587 of the donors.

Library prep was done by the immunoSEQ multiplex PCR assay. The multiplex PCR relied on a mix of 60 forward primers for TCR Vbeta segments and 13 reverse primers for TCR Jbeta segments. The CDR3 region of rearranged TCR beta genes was amplified from genomic DNA with a multiplex PCR assay. On the Illumina HiSeq System, the amplified TCR beta libraries were sequenced as 87-base-pair reads. The authors processed their data as follows. A later analysis tallied roughly 76 million unique TCR beta chains across the 700 or so repertoires, and about 10 million of those chains were shared by two or more donors. To remove PCR and sequencing errors, raw reads were error-corrected and collapsed into unique sequences using a nearest-neighbor algorithm that merged closely related sequences. To assign V, D and J gene segments, CDR3 sequences were aligned to IMGT reference sequences. For a sequence to be retained, a match of at least six nucleotides was required to both a V gene segment and a J gene segment. Rearrangements were called productive when the CDR3 lacked stop codons and stayed in frame with V and J; all others were non-productive. Following IMGT convention, CDR3 was defined as the stretch from the second conserved V-encoded cysteine to the conserved J-encoded phenylalanine. In an earlier analysis of 587 of the donors, sequences lacking an unambiguous match to a single V gene segment were excluded. In an earlier analysis of some 590 of the donors, a V segment was called functional when productive rearrangements were above 56.7%, and segregating when the standard deviation between donors exceeded 5%. A statistical classification framework was developed to diagnose cytomegalovirus status using the catalog of TCR beta chain sequences. In a later analysis, TCR nucleotide sequences were compared against IMGT/GENE-DB human TR gene sequences so that V and J genes could be assigned. A later analysis assigned CDR3 sequences and most-parsimonious VDJ recombination scenarios with the TCRdist pipeline. In a later analysis, every TCR beta chain was defined by the combination of its CDR3 amino acid sequence and its V-gene family, and reads without a unique V-gene family were dropped. In a later analysis, around 650 highly shared, low-generation-probability nucleotide sequences were removed to address suspected cross-contamination and a sequencing artifact. In a later analysis, a clonal expansion index was calculated for each public chain from normalized within-repertoire ranks of inferred template counts. In a later analysis, generation probabilities were computed using a VDJ recombination model fitted to out-of-frame rearrangements, and the results were checked against IGoR. In a later analysis, hypergeometric tests were used to score TCR-TCR, TCR-HLA and TCR-CMV co-occurrence, with a repertoire-size bias correction applied to TCR pairs. A later analysis estimated false discovery rates by permuting HLA or CMV assignments 20 times. In a later analysis, co-occurring TCRs were grouped using DBSCAN, and TCRdist sequence similarity was added for clustering within HLA-allele-positive subsets. Repertoires with fewer than 30,000 or more than 120,000 public chains were left out of co-occurrence clustering, as were a handful of repertoires with anomalous nucleotide sharing. Held by TCRdb, this immuneACCESS table contains in-frame sequences only and omits some clones. Under half of the omission traces to an unresolved V gene where checked; the cause of the rest is unknown. The V and J calls and clone size were taken over from that table, and D and trimming were inferred from the DNA. Within this sample are around 110,000 clones, with 79% of them counted one time only. The ten biggest clones cover around 4.5% of the sample.

Trimming leaves V shorter by 3 bases and J shorter by 5 bases, with the junction holding 6 bases beyond the gene matches. The CDR3 runs 14 amino acids, cysteine and phenylalanine included. Just the 42-base CDR3 DNA is kept, in frame starting at base 1. The germline V gene provides CDR1 SGHDT and CDR2 YYEEEE. In this chain, TRBV5-6 is recombined with TRBJ2-7, and TRBD1 aligns with 9 junction nucleotides. This receptor was identified in a man aged 25-40 years in good health and CMV-seropositive. Sequencing was performed on PBMCs. The DNA is as follows: TGTGCCAGCAGCTGGGACAGGGAGCAGAACGAGCAGTACTTC. It encodes CASSWDREQNEQYF.